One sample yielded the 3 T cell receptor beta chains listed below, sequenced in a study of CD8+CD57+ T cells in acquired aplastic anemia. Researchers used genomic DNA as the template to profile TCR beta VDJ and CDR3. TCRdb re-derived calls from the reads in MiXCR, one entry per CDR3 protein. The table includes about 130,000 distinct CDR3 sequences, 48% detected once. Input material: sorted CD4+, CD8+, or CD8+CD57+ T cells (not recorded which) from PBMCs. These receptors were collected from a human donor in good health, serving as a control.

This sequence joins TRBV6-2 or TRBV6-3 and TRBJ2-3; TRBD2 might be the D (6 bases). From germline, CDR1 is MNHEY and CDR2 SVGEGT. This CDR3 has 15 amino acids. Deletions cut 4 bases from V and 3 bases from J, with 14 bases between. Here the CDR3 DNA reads TGTGCCAGCAGTTCTCCCCCTGGGAGGACAGATACGCAGTATTTT. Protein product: CASSSPPGRTDTQYF.

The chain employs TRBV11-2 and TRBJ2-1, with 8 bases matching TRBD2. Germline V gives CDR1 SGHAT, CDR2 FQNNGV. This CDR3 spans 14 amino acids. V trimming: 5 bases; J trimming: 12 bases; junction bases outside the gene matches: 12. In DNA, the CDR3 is TGTGCCAGCAGCCTCGGACTAGCTTCCTGTGGGCAGTTCTTC. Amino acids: CASSLGLASCGQFF. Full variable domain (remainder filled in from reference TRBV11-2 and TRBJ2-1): EAGVAQSPRYKIIEKRQSVAFWCNPISGHATLYWYQQILGQGPKLLIQFQNNGVVDDSQLPKDRFSAERLKGVDSTLKIQPAKLEDSAVYLCASSLGLASCGQFFGPGTRLTVL.

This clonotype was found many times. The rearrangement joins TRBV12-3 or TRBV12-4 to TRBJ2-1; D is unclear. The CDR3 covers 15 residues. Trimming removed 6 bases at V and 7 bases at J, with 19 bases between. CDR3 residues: CASSPEILDSNEQFF. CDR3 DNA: TGTGCCAGCAGCCCTGAAATCCTTGACTCTAATGAGCAGTTCTTC.